Sequencing of this T cell receptor (beta chain) was carried out in a study of OX40 agonist ivuxolimab in advanced cancers. The V and J ends lost 6 bases and 5 bases respectively, with 16 bases between them. The CDR3 is 14 amino acids. Per the germline V gene, CDR1 is MNHNS and CDR2 is SASEGT. TCRdb's table, derived via immunoSEQ multiplex PCR, lists solely in-frame clones and lacks some. The sample comprises approximately 60,000 clones, approximately 84% of which are singletons, and 9.8% rests with the top ten. Concerning this clone itself: Its antigen is unknown.

Findings of the study overall: There were, on average, more expanded clones in CD8+ T cells than in CD4+.

Source: CD4+ or CD8+ T cells sorted from blood, taken in a trial of the OX40 agonist ivuxolimab. The genes are TRBV6-1 and TRBJ2-5, with D possibly matching TRBD2 (7 bases). The sequence was collected from an adult with an advanced solid tumor such as melanoma, head and neck, liver or kidney cancer. CDR3: CASSVGGLDETQYF. The CDR3 nucleotides are TGTGCCAGCAGCGTCGGGGGGCTTGATGAGACCCAGTACTTC.